This T cell receptor beta chain was identified in a study of blood T cells in healthy people across ages. Notes on the study in general: With unsorted PBMCs, a conclusive comparison of naive versus antigen-experienced cells was not possible.

Using a J-beta primer mix together with a sample-barcoded 5' primer, a second PCR was run for about 6 to 11 cycles. TCRdb recomputed calls from the 5' RACE reads with MiXCR, one row per CDR3 protein. The repertoire includes 1.5 million to 2 million distinct CDR3 sequences, approximately 30% of them detected once, and roughly 8% sits in the top ten. This CDR3 region has 16 residues. The germline V gene encodes CDR1 SEHNR and CDR2 FQNEAQ (reference sequence). V dropped 3 bases and J dropped 6; count of bases not matched to a gene: 9. This clonotype was counted a few times. Antigen: not known. The source of this sequence is a woman in her twenties or thirties in good health. The chain combines TRBV7-9 with TRBJ2-3, with TRBD2 matching 10 bases. Source material: blood. For the CDR3, the DNA is TGTGCCAGCAGCTTCACTAGCGGGGCCGGAGGGGATACGCAGTATTTT. This translates into CASSFTSGAGGDTQYF.